This T cell receptor (beta chain) stems from a study of cytomegalovirus exposure and HLA in healthy donors. Study as a whole: The 110 or so validation repertoires were produced on the same platform as the 720 or so repertoires of the first cohort. This was reported in a later analysis.

Germline CDR1 reads KGHSH; CDR2 reads LQKENI. CDR3 size: 14 residues. Trimming pared 2 bases from V and 1 base from J, leaving 8 bases between. Profiling relied on immunoSEQ multiplex PCR, and the TCRdb table lists in-frame clones only, not all of them. The sample shows 66,000 or so clones, around 97% of them seen only once. Study-level results: Researchers catalogued around 150 TCR beta chains as cytomegalovirus-associated.

About this clone itself: Its target is not known.

This receptor was obtained from a woman younger than 30 in good health and CMV-seropositive. The V and J genes are TRBV18 and TRBJ1-1, with unresolved D. The material sequenced was PBMCs. The DNA for the CDR3 is TGTGCCAGCTCACCAGAGGGTCAGAACACTGAAGCTTTCTTT. Its translation is CASSPEGQNTEAFF. Variable domain in full (rest from reference TRBV18 and TRBJ1-1): NAGVMQNPRHLVRRRGQEARLRCSPMKGHSHVYWYRQLPEEGLKFMVYLQKENIIDESGMPKERFSAEFPKEGPSILRIQQVVRGDSAAYFCASSPEGQNTEAFFGQGTRLTVV.